The rows below give T cell receptor beta chains drawn from one sample of a study of shared clonotypes between healthy human individuals. Data came from immunoSEQ multiplex PCR; TCRdb stores just in-frame clones and leaves some out. The sample carries 2,500,000 or so clones, over 85% recorded once. Sequencing was done on a sample of naive CD4+ T cells sorted from blood. Every receptor here comes from a man aged 18 to 29 in good health. Each CDR3 is given with its conserved first and last residue. A D gene is named only where the DNA matches it firmly. Clone size is given for some rows only: seen once, a few or many times, or a class if the clone is expanded.

d_call clone_size j_call v_call cdr3_aa cdr3_nt
TRBD1 . TRBJ2-2 TRBV7-6 CASTVGTANTGELFF TGTGCCAGCACCGTAGGGACAGCTAACACCGGGGAGCTGTTTTTT
. . TRBJ1-1 TRBV5-1 CASTISGLNTEAFF TGCGCCAGCACGATATCGGGACTCAACACTGAAGCTTTCTTT
TRBD1 once TRBJ2-7 TRBV2 CASSPRGYEQYF TGTGCCAGCAGTCCCAGGGGGTACGAGCAGTACTTC
. . TRBJ2-1 TRBV18 CASSRGRITYNEQFF TGTGCCAGCTCAAGGGGGAGGATTACCTACAATGAGCAGTTCTTC
TRBD2 . TRBJ2-5 TRBV6-4 CASPLAGVGETQYF TGTGCCAGCCCCCTAGCGGGAGTAGGGGAGACCCAGTACTTC
. . TRBJ2-3 TRBV28 CASRRPGLTDTQYF TGTGCCAGCAGACGACCGGGACTTACAGATACGCAGTATTTT
. . TRBJ2-4 TRBV7-8 CATMAKNIQYF TGTGCCACGATGGCCAAAAACATTCAGTACTTC
. . TRBJ2-5 TRBV10-3 CAISESGPGETQYF TGTGCCATCAGTGAGTCTGGTCCGGGGGAGACCCAGTACTTC
. . TRBJ2-1 TRBV7-3 CASSPSSSYNEQFF TGTGCCAGCAGCCCTTCTAGCTCCTACAATGAGCAGTTCTTC
TRBD2 . TRBJ2-3 TRBV27 CASSPIVAGGEFGTDTQYF TGTGCCAGCAGTCCCATCGTTGCGGGGGGGGAGTTTGGCACAGATACGCAGTATTTT
. . TRBJ2-5 TRBV11-2 CASSFSRAETQYF TGTGCCAGCAGCTTTAGCAGGGCAGAGACCCAGTACTTC
. . TRBJ1-5 TRBV5-8 CASSPGTISHQPQHF TGTGCCAGCAGCCCAGGGACAATAAGCCATCAGCCCCAGCATTTT
. . TRBJ2-5 TRBV5-4 CASSFAQETQYF TGTGCCAGCAGCTTTGCCCAAGAGACCCAGTACTTC
TRBD2 . TRBJ2-7 TRBV27 CASSLSGLAGGYEQYF TGTGCCAGCAGTTTATCGGGACTAGCGGGAGGCTACGAGCAGTACTTC
. . TRBJ2-2 TRBV10-3 CATSVRDSVDGGELFF TGTGCCACCTCGGTCCGGGACTCGGTCGACGGCGGGGAGCTGTTTTTT
TRBD1 . TRBJ1-2 TRBV4-1 CASSRGGTGGFGYTF TGCGCCAGCAGCCGGGGGGGTACAGGGGGCTTTGGCTACACCTTC
TRBD1 . TRBJ1-6 TRBV19 CASSTQGMYNSPLHF TGTGCCAGTAGTACACAGGGGATGTATAATTCACCCCTCCACTTT
TRBD1 . TRBJ1-6 TRBV5-1 CASSLGTADNSPLHF TGCGCCAGCAGTCTCGGGACAGCCGATAATTCACCCCTCCACTTT
. . TRBJ1-1 TRBV6-6 CASIDSRDTEAFF TGTGCCAGCATCGATTCCCGGGACACTGAAGCTTTCTTT
. . TRBJ2-2 TRBV4-3 CASSQSLPQAGNTGELFF TGCGCCAGCAGCCAATCCCTACCACAAGCGGGGAACACCGGGGAGCTGTTTTTT
TRBD1 . TRBJ1-2 TRBV9 CASSAGTGGAYGYTF TGTGCCAGCAGCGCCGGGACAGGGGGCGCCTATGGCTACACCTTC
TRBD2 . TRBJ2-3 TRBV11-2 CASSGSGGGTDTQYF TGTGCCAGCAGCGGTAGCGGGGGGGGCACAGATACGCAGTATTTT
. . TRBJ1-4 TRBV7-9 CASRVVSSPNEKLFF TGTGCCAGCAGGGTAGTGAGCAGCCCTAATGAAAAACTGTTTTTT
TRBD2 . TRBJ2-2 TRBV2 CASSVPAGGLSNTGELFF TGTGCCAGCAGTGTGCCAGCGGGGGGACTCTCGAACACCGGGGAGCTGTTTTTT
TRBD2 . TRBJ2-1 TRBV5-1 CASSLSVLAGVPSYNEQFF TGCGCCAGCAGCTTATCAGTGCTAGCGGGAGTTCCCTCCTACAATGAGCAGTTCTTC
. . TRBJ2-7 TRBV7-9 CASSLAGAEQYF TGTGCCAGCAGCTTAGCAGGTGCCGAGCAGTACTTC
TRBD2 . TRBJ2-7 TRBV5-6 CASSQGLAGAFLYEQYF TGTGCCAGCAGCCAGGGACTAGCGGGGGCCTTCCTCTACGAGCAGTACTTC
TRBD1 . TRBJ1-6 TRBV29-1 CSVLAGTGDSPLHF TGCAGCGTCCTTGCCGGGACAGGGGATTCACCCCTCCACTTT
. . TRBJ2-1 TRBV10-3 CAISESGAAGDEQFF TGTGCCATCAGTGAGTCAGGGGCGGCCGGGGATGAGCAGTTCTTC
TRBD1 . TRBJ1-1 TRBV13 CASSDDRAARAFF TGTGCCAGCAGCGATGACAGGGCGGCGAGAGCTTTCTTT
TRBD2 . TRBJ2-2 TRBV7-2 CASSLLGLATGELFF TGTGCCAGCAGCTTATTAGGACTAGCGACCGGGGAGCTGTTTTTT
. . TRBJ1-2 TRBV2 CASSEASRYGYTF TGTGCCAGCAGTGAAGCTTCTCGCTATGGCTACACCTTC
TRBD2 . TRBJ2-3 TRBV9 CASSPKAGGPTDTQYF TGTGCCAGCAGCCCCAAAGCGGGGGGGCCCACAGATACGCAGTATTTT
. . TRBJ1-5 TRBV11-3 CAGGGGQPQHF TGTGCCGGTGGGGGAGGGCAGCCCCAGCATTTT
. . TRBJ1-1 TRBV30 CASTTKGSEAFF TGTGCCAGTACGACGAAGGGTTCTGAAGCTTTCTTT
. . TRBJ2-7 TRBV5-1 CASSLQDRAYEQYF TGCGCCAGCAGCTTGCAGGACAGAGCCTACGAGCAGTACTTC
. . TRBJ1-5 TRBV2 CASSETGNNQPQHF TGTGCCAGCAGTGAAACAGGGAATAATCAGCCCCAGCATTTT
. . TRBJ1-4 TRBV19 CASSGGGAGEKLFF TGTGCCAGTAGTGGAGGTGGGGCAGGTGAAAAACTGTTTTTT
. . TRBJ1-4 TRBV18 CASSPGPNEKLFF TGTGCCAGCTCACCGGGCCCCAATGAAAAACTGTTTTTT
. few TRBJ2-2 TRBV9 CASSVVGTAGELFF TGTGCCAGCAGCGTGGTGGGGACGGCCGGGGAGCTGTTTTTT
. . TRBJ2-5 TRBV5-1 CASSLGGGQPQETQYF TGCGCCAGCAGCTTGGGCGGGGGACAGCCCCAAGAGACCCAGTACTTC
. . TRBJ1-5 TRBV9 CASSAKEETFSNQPQHF TGTGCCAGCAGCGCTAAGGAGGAAACATTCAGCAATCAGCCCCAGCATTTT
TRBD1 . TRBJ1-6 TRBV7-2 CASSLVTGGNSPLHF TGTGCCAGCAGCTTAGTTACAGGGGGGAATTCACCCCTCCACTTT
. . TRBJ1-2 TRBV5-3 CASSPFRGQGIYGYTF TGTGCCAGCTCCCCATTCAGGGGCCAGGGGATCTATGGCTACACCTTC
TRBD1 . TRBJ1-6 TRBV13 CASSLRDRGLSPLHF TGTGCCAGCAGCTTACGGGACAGGGGGCTCTCACCCCTCCACTTT
. few TRBJ1-1 TRBV21-1 CARRGQQRTEAFF TGTGCCAGGAGAGGGCAGCAGCGCACTGAAGCTTTCTTT
. . TRBJ1-5 TRBV12-5 CASGWGETIYSNQPQHF TGTGCTAGTGGTTGGGGGGAGACAATTTATAGCAATCAGCCCCAGCATTTT
. . TRBJ1-2 TRBV18 CASSPTSDYGYTF TGTGCCAGCTCACCTACCTCCGACTATGGCTACACCTTC
. . TRBJ2-2 TRBV30 CAWSVREHGELFF TGTGCCTGGAGTGTCCGGGAACACGGGGAGCTGTTTTTT
TRBD1 . TRBJ1-1 TRBV5-1 CASSLRSRGLNTEAFF TGCGCCAGCAGCTTGAGGTCGAGGGGGCTGAACACTGAAGCTTTCTTT
TRBD2 . TRBJ2-1 TRBV5-4 CASSRPGLADSYNEQFF TGTGCCAGCAGCCGACCGGGACTAGCGGATTCCTACAATGAGCAGTTCTTC
. . TRBJ2-7 TRBV19 CASSPTDRSRSVEQYF TGTGCCAGTAGCCCCACCGACAGGTCGCGTAGCGTCGAGCAGTACTTC
. . TRBJ1-5 TRBV29-1 CSVGEGNQPQHF TGCAGCGTTGGGGAGGGCAATCAGCCCCAGCATTTT
TRBD1 . TRBJ1-6 TRBV2 CANARDRESPLHF TGTGCCAACGCCCGGGACAGGGAATCACCCCTCCACTTT
. . TRBJ2-3 TRBV27 CASSLSRVSRGPDTQYF TGTGCCAGCAGTTTATCCAGGGTGAGCAGGGGACCAGATACGCAGTATTTT
. . TRBJ1-2 TRBV9 CASSGGKGYTF TGTGCCAGCAGCGGGGGGAAAGGCTACACCTTC
. . TRBJ1-3 TRBV5-4 CASSLLGSSGNTIYF TGTGCCAGCAGCCTCCTCGGGAGCTCTGGAAACACCATATATTTT
. few TRBJ2-7 TRBV10-1 CASSVTTYEQYF TGCGCCAGCAGTGTTACAACCTACGAGCAGTACTTC
. . TRBJ1-1 TRBV19 CASSIGKGWENTEAFF TGTGCCAGTAGTATAGGCAAAGGGTGGGAAAACACTGAAGCTTTCTTT